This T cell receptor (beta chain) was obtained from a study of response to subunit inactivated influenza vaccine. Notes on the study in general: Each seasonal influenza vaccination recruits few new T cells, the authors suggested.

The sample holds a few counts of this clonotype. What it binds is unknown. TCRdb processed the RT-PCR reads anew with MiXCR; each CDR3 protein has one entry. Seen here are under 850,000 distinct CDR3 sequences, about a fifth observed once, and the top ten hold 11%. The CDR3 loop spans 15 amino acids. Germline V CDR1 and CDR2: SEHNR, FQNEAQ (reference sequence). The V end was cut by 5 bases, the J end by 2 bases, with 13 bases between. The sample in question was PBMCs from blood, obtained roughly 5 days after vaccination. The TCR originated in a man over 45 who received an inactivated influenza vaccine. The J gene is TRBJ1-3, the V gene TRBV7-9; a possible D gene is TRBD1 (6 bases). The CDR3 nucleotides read TGTGCCAGCAGCGTGTACAGGGTAGCTGGAAACACCATATATTTT. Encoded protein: CASSVYRVAGNTIYF.